Below are 13 T cell receptor beta chains sequenced from a single sample in a study of blood T cell repertoires in COVID-19. TCRdb keeps only in-frame clones here, not all; method: immunoSEQ multiplex PCR. Among around 300,000 clones listed, around 90% were seen once. The sample consisted of peripheral blood. Receptors originate from a woman under 40 with COVID-19, enrolled during active disease.

A single count supports this clone. The chain recombines TRBV6-5 with TRBJ1-1, with 7 bases identical to TRBD1. The germline CDR1 and CDR2 sequences are MNHEY and SVGAGI. V shed 4 bases, J shed 2 bases, and the junction held 4 bases outside the gene matches. The CDR3 length is 14 residues. In nucleotides, the CDR3 is TGTGCCAGCAGTTCCACAGGGGTTAACACTGAAGCTTTCTTT. This translates into CASSSTGVNTEAFF.

The chain has TRBV30 and TRBJ1-4, with D perhaps TRBD1 (5 bases). From germline, CDR1 is GTSNPN and CDR2 SVGIG (reference sequence). The CDR3 extends over 14 amino acids. V shed 0 bases and J shed 6 bases, with 11 bases lying between them. This chain's CDR3 is CAWSVKGRDEKLFF. The CDR3 region has the DNA TGTGCCTGGAGTGTTAAGGGGCGTGATGAAAAACTGTTTTTT.

This chain connects TRBV6-5 to TRBJ1-5; no clear D gene. Looked up from germline, CDR1 is MNHEY and CDR2 is SVGAGI. The ends were cut back, 10 bases at V and 0 bases at J, with 13 bases in the middle. This CDR3 comprises 14 residues. This CDR3 is CATQRGNSNQPQHF. Written as DNA, the CDR3 is TGTGCCACCCAGAGAGGGAATAGCAATCAGCCCCAGCATTTT.

V gene TRBV7-7 combines with J gene TRBJ1-1; D unresolved. The CDR3 has 13 amino acids. From germline, CDR1 is SSHAT and CDR2 FNYEAQ (reference sequence). V was trimmed by 5 bases and J by 0 bases, leaving 7 bases between them. CDR3 nucleotides: TGTGCCAGCAGCCCCCTAATGAACACTGAAGCTTTCTTT. Residues: CASSPLMNTEAFF.

The chain joins TRBV30 to TRBJ2-7, with 9 nucleotides matching TRBD1. CDR1 is GTSNPN and CDR2 is SVGIG in the germline V gene (reference sequence). The CDR3 is 12 residues long. Trimming at V came to 7 bases and at J to 3 bases, leaving 4 bases not matched to a gene. CDR3 nucleotides: TGTGCCTCGGACAGGGGCTACTACGAGCAGTACTTC. It is translated as CASDRGYYEQYF.

The rearrangement joins TRBV5-1 to TRBJ1-4, with 7 bases aligning to TRBD1. The CDR3 is made up of 15 amino acids. Looked up from germline, CDR1 is SGHRS and CDR2 is YFSETQ. The ends lost 4 bases at V and 6 bases at J; junction bases unmatched: 9. The CDR3, as DNA: TGCGCCAGCAGCGTGAACAGGGGAGGCGATGAAAAACTGTTTTTT. Translation gives CASSVNRGGDEKLFF.

This clone was observed a handful of times. The CDR3 coding sequence is TGTGCCAGCAGCCAAGAATCGAGGCCCTACGAGCAGTACTTC. This translates into CASSQESRPYEQYF. This chain uses TRBV3-1 (or the pseudogene TRBV3-2) with TRBJ2-7, with D hard to call. This CDR3 comprises 14 residues. Germline V CDR1 and CDR2: LGHDT, YNNKEL (reference sequence). V lost 0 bases and J 2 bases, leaving 8 bases between the germline ends.

V usage is TRBV19 and J usage is TRBJ2-5; 13 bases are shared with TRBD2. Trimming at V came to 2 bases and at J to 4 bases, leaving 13 bases not matched to a gene. Per germline, CDR1 LNHDA and CDR2 SQIVND (reference sequence). The CDR3 is 19 residues long. The CDR3 nucleotides read TGTGCCAGTAGTATACTTACCCCGGGACTAGCGGGAATGGGAGAGACCCAGTACTTC. Translated, it gives CASSILTPGLAGMGETQYF.

This chain links TRBV5-6 with TRBJ2-7; TRBD2 is a possible D gene (6 bases). The CDR3 spans 13 residues. Trimming shortened V by 1 base and J by 5 bases, and 10 bases separated the two germline ends. The germline V gene encodes CDR1 SGHDT and CDR2 YYEEEE. The CDR3 DNA reads TGTGCCAGCAGCTTGTGGGGGGTGAACGAGCAGTACTTC. Translated: CASSLWGVNEQYF.

This chain joins TRBV5-4 and TRBJ1-1; 7 bases are shared with TRBD1. CDR1 and CDR2 (germline): SGHNT, YYREEE (reference sequence). V was clipped by 4 bases and J by 10 bases; unmatched bases: 7. The CDR3 spans 12 residues. This CDR3 reads CASSPRDRGAFF. The CDR3, as DNA: TGTGCCAGCAGCCCGCGGGACAGAGGAGCTTTCTTT. Combining the CDR3 with reference TRBV5-4 and TRBJ1-1 gives the whole variable domain ETGVTQSPTHLIKTRGQQVTLRCSSQSGHNTVSWYQQALGQGPQFIFQYYREEENGRGNFPPRFSGLQFPNYSSELNVNALELDDSALYLCASSPRDRGAFFGQGTRLTVV.

The rearrangement links TRBV11-2 to TRBJ2-4; D possibly corresponds to TRBD2 (6 bases). This CDR3 comprises 16 residues. Trimming cost V 5 bases and J 0 bases, with 14 bases left between them. The germline V gene has CDR1 SGHAT and CDR2 FQNNGV. DNA for the CDR3: TGTGCCAGCAGCAACCGGGAGAGCCTAGCCAAAAACATTCAGTACTTC. Translating it yields CASSNRESLAKNIQYF.

The chain combines TRBV27 with TRBJ2-7; the match to TRBD1 covers 11 bases. This CDR3 has 18 amino acids. Germline V gene lookup returns CDR1 MNHEY and CDR2 SMNVEV (reference sequence). With 6 bases clipped from V and 1 base from J, the junction kept 14 bases outside the gene matches. CDR3 loop: CASSLDRGRGRSSYEQYF. CDR3 coding DNA: TGTGCCAGCAGCCTGGACAGGGGGCGAGGACGTAGTTCCTACGAGCAGTACTTC.

This clone showed up just once. V is TRBV10-3 and J is TRBJ1-1, with TRBD1 identical over 10 bases. J lost 3 bases, V lost 7 bases, and 5 bases had no gene match. This CDR3 has 14 amino acids. Germline CDR1 reads ENHRY; CDR2 reads SYGVKD. This CDR3 is CAITRGTGDTEAFF. The CDR3 DNA follows: TGTGCCATCACCCGAGGGACAGGGGACACTGAAGCTTTCTTT.